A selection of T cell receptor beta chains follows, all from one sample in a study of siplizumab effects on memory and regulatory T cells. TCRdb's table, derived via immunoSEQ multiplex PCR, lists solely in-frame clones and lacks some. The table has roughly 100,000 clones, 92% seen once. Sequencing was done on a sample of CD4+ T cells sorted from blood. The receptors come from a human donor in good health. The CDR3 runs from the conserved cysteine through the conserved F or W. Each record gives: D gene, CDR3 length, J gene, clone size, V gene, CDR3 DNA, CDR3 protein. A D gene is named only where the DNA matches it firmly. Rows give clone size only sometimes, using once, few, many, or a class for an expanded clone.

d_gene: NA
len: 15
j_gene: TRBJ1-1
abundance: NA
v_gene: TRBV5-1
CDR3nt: TGCGCCAGCAGCTTGGGGCAGGGTTGGAACACTGAAGCTTTCTTT
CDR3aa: CASSLGQGWNTEAFF

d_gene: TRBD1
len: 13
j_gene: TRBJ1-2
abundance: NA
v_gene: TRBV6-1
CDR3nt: TGTGCCAGCAGCCCCGACAGGGCCTATGGCTACACCTTC
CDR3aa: CASSPDRAYGYTF

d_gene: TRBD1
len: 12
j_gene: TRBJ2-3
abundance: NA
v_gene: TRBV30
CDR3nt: TGTGCCTGGGGGACAGGGGTTCGTACGCAGTATTTT
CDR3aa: CAWGTGVRTQYF

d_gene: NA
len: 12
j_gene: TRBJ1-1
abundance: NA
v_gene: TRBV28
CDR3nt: TGTGCCAGCAGACCAGACAGCTTTGAAGCTTTCTTT
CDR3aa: CASRPDSFEAFF

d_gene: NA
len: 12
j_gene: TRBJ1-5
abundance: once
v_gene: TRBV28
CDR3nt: TGTGCCAGCATTCAGGGCAATCAGCCCCAGCATTTT
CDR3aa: CASIQGNQPQHF

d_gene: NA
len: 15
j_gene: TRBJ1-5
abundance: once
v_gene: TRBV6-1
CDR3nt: TGTGCCAGCAGTGAATTAGGAGACGTGGATCAGCCCCAGCATTTT
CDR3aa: CASSELGDVDQPQHF

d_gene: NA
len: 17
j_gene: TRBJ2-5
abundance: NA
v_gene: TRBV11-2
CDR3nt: TGTGCCAGCAGCTTAATGCCGGCAGGGGGGTACCAAGAGACCCAGTACTTC
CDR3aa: CASSLMPAGGYQETQYF

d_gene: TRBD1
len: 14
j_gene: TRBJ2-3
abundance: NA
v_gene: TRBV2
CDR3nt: TGTGCCAGCAGCCGTGGACAGGGCACAGATACGCAGTATTTT
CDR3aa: CASSRGQGTDTQYF

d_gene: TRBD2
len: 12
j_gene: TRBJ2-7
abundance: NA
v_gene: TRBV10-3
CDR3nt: TGTGCCGTCAGTGGAGCGGGGTACGAGCAGTACTTC
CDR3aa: CAVSGAGYEQYF

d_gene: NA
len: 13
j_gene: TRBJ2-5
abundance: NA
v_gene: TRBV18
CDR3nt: TGTGCCAGCTCACCACTGGGTACGGAGACCCAGTACTTC
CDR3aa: CASSPLGTETQYF

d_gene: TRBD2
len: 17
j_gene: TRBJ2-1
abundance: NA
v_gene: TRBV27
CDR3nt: TGTGCCAGCAGACGGACTAGCGGGAGGGTCTTCTACAATGAGCAGTTCTTC
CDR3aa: CASRRTSGRVFYNEQFF